The source of this TCR beta chain is a study of T cell changes during pregnancy in multiple sclerosis (dated by TCRdb to 2018 to 2020). Broadly, across the study: The study examined how the T cell repertoire changed over the course of pregnancy in women with multiple sclerosis.

Of note for this clone: What antigen it recognizes has not been identified. Per-base qualities were not stored, and no clone one base away is much larger.

The CDR3, from cysteine to phenylalanine, totals 13 residues. Only the CDR3 region is kept as DNA, spanning 39 bases read in frame from base 1. V was cut back by 4 bases and J by 6 bases, leaving a gap of 12 bases between them. CDR1 and CDR2 (SGHTA, FQGTGA) derive from the germline V gene. Library preparation employed the immunoSEQ multiplex PCR assay. Held by TCRdb, this immuneACCESS table contains in-frame sequences only and omits some clones. Under half of the omission traces to an unresolved V gene where checked; the cause of the rest is unknown. Recorded for this sample are 75,000 to 95,000 clones; approximately 95% of them occurred a single time. The top ten clones comprise roughly 0.14% of the sample.

This receptor was identified in a female donor with multiple sclerosis, enrolled in a pregnancy study. The source was CD4+ T cells from peripheral blood mononuclear cells, collected after pregnancy. The chain was built from TRBV7-3 and TRBJ1-2; the D gene lacks a confident call. At the DNA level, the sequence is TGTGCCAGCAGCTCCTCGGGTCGAGATGGCTACACCTTC. Translated, it reads CASSSSGRDGYTF.